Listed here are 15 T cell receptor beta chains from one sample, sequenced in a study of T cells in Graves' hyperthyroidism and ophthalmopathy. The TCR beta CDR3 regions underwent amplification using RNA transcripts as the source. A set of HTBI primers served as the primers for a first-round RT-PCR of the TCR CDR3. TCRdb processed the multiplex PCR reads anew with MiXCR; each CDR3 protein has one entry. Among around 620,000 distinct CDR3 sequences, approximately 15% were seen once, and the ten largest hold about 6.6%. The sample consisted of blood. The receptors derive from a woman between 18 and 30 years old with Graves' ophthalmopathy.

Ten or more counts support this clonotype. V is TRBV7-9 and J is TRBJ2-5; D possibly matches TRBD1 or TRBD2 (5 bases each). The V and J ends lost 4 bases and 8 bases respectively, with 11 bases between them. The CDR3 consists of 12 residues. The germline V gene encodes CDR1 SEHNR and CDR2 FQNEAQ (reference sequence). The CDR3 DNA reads TGTGCCAGCAGCTCCGGGACCCTCACCCAGTACTTC. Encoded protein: CASSSGTLTQYF.

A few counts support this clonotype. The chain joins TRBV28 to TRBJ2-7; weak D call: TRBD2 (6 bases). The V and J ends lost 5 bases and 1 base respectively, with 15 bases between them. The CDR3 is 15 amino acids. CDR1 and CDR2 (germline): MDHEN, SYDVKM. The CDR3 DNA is TGTGCCAGCAGTGCGCATAGCGGAAAATCCTACGAGCAGTACTTC. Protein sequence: CASSAHSGKSYEQYF.

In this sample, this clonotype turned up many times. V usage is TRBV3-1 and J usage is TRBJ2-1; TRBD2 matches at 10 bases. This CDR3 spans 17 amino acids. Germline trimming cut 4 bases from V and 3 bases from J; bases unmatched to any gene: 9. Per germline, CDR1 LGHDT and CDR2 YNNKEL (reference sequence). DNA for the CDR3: TGTGCCAGCAGCCCCGGTACTAGCGGGATAAACTACAATGAGCAGTTCTTC. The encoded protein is CASSPGTSGINYNEQFF.

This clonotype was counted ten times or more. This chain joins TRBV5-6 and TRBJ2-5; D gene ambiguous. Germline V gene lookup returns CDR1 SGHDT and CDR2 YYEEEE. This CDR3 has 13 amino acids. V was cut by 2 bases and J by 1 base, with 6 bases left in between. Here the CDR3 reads CASSLVSQETQYF. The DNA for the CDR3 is TGTGCCAGCAGCTTAGTCTCCCAAGAGACCCAGTACTTC.

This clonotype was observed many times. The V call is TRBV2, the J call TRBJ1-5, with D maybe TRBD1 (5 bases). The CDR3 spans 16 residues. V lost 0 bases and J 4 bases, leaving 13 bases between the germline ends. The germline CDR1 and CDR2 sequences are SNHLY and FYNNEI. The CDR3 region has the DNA TGTGCCAGCAGTGAAGCGCCTCAGGGTACGAATCAGCCCCAGCATTTT. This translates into CASSEAPQGTNQPQHF. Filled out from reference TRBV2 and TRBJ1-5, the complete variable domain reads EPEVTQTPSHQVTQMGQEVILRCVPISNHLYFYWYRQILGQKVEFLVSFYNNEISEKSEIFDDQFSVERPDGSNFTLKIRSTKLEDSAMYFCASSEAPQGTNQPQHFGDGTRLSIL.

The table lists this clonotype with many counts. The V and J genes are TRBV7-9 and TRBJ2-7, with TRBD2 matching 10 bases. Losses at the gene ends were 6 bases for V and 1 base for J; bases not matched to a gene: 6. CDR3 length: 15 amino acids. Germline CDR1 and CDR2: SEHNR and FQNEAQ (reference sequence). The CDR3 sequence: CASSYRTSGSYEQYF. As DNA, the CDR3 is TGTGCCAGCAGTTACAGGACTAGCGGATCCTACGAGCAGTACTTC.

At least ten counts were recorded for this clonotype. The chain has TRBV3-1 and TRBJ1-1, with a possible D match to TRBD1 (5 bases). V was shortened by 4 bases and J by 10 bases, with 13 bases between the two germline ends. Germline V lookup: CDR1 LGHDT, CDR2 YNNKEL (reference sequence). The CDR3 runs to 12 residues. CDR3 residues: CASSLGGVVAFF. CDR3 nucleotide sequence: TGTGCCAGCAGCCTAGGAGGGGTTGTAGCTTTCTTT.

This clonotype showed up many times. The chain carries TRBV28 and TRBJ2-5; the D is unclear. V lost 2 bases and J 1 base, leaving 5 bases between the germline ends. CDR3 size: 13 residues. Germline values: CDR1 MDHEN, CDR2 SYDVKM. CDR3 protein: CASSLPLQETQYF. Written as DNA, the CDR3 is TGTGCCAGCAGTTTACCCCTCCAAGAGACCCAGTACTTC.

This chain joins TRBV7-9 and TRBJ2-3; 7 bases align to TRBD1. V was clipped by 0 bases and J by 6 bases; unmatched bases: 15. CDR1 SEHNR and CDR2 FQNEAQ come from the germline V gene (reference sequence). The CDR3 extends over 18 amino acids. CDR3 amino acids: CASSLARDSRRRRDTQYF. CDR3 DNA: TGTGCCAGCAGCTTAGCCCGGGACAGTAGGCGAAGGAGGGATACGCAGTATTTT.

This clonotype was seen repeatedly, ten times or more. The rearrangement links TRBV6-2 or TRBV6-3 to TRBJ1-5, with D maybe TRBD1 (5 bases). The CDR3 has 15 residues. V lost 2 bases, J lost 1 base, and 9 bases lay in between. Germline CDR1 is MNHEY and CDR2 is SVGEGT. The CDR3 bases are TGTGCCAGCAGTTACCTGGGGGTCAGCAATCAGCCCCAGCATTTT. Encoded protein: CASSYLGVSNQPQHF.

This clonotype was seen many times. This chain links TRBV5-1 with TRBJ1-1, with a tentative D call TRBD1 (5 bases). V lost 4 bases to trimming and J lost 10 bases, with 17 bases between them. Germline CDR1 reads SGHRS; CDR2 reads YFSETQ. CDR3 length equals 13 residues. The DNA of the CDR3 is TGCGCCAGCAGCAAGACAACAGGAGAGAGAGCTTTCTTT. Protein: CASSKTTGERAFF.

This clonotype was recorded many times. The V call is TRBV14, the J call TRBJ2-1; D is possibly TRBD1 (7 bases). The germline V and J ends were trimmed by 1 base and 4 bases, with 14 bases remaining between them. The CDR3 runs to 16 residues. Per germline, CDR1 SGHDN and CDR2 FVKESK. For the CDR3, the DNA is TGTGCCAGCAGCCAAGGGAGGGACAGACCTTACAATGAGCAGTTCTTC. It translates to CASSQGRDRPYNEQFF.

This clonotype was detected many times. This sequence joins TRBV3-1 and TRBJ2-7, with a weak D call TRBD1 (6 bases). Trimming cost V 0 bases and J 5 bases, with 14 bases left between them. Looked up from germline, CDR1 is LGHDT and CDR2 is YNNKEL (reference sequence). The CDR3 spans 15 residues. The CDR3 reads CASSQDTYRVNEQYF. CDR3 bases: TGTGCCAGCAGCCAAGATACTTACAGGGTGAACGAGCAGTACTTC.

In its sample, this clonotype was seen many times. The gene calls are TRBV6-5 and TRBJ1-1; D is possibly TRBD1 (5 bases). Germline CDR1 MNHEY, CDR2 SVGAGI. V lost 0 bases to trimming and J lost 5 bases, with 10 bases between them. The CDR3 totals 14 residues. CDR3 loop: CASSYSLGGTEAFF. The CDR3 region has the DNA TGTGCCAGCAGTTACTCCCTTGGGGGGACTGAAGCTTTCTTT.

The CDR3 here is CASSVRSSGRIGLYNEQFF. CDR3 sequence (DNA): TGTGCCAGCAGCGTACGGAGTAGCGGGAGGATAGGGCTCTACAATGAGCAGTTCTTC. The chain carries TRBV9 and TRBJ2-1, with 10 bases that match TRBD2. The germline V gene encodes CDR1 SGDLS and CDR2 YYNGEE. The trim removed 1 base at V and 3 bases at J, leaving 13 bases unmatched. CDR3 length: 19 residues.